This T cell receptor beta chain was captured in a study of blood T cell repertoires in COVID-19. CDR1 LNHDA and CDR2 SQIVND come from the germline V gene (reference sequence). The CDR3 has 11 amino acids. J lost 11 bases, V lost 6 bases, and 4 bases had no gene match. In the original analysis: Counts of nucleated cells, estimated from reference gene primer amplification, were obtained. Profiling relied on immunoSEQ multiplex PCR, and the TCRdb table lists in-frame clones only, not all of them. The V and J calls and clone size come from that table; D and trimming were worked out from the DNA. This sample has some 160,000 clones; around 90% occur once, and the top ten carry 2% to 3%.

The rearrangement uses TRBV19 and TRBJ2-1; TRBD1 agrees at 7 bases. Specimen: peripheral blood. The TCR sequence derives from a man younger than 35 with acute or convalescent COVID-19. CDR3 DNA sequence: TGTGCCAGTAGACAGGGGCTCAAGCAGTTCTTC. Amino acid sequence: CASRQGLKQFF.